The 17 T cell receptor beta chains below all came from one sample that was sequenced in a study of T cells after yellow fever vaccination (dated by TCRdb to the late 2010s). What this sample's treatment or condition label stands for: live attenuated yellow fever vaccine strain. The library was obtained by 5' RACE. Sequencing was performed on an Illumina NovaSeq 6000. TCRdb's own reprocessing of the public reads used fastp at Q25 and MiXCR and kept productive beta chains. Rows with one shared CDR3 protein collapse into an entry with the most common genes and DNA. This sample lists approximately 250,000 distinct CDR3 sequences; over 3% were detected once. 15% to 20% of the sample comes from the top ten. Specimen: PBMCs, collected 15 days after the yellow fever booster vaccination. These TCRs come from a man aged 18 to 29 who received the YFV17D yellow fever vaccine.

This clonotype was seen at least ten times. The chain joins TRBV12-3 or TRBV12-4 to TRBJ1-2, with D hard to call. The CDR3 spans 15 residues. The V end lost 5 bases, the J end lost 0 bases, and 13 bases lay between the germline ends. In DNA, the CDR3 is TGTGCCAGCAGTGCCCCGGCAGGAGCTAACTATGGCTACACCTTC. This sequence encodes CASSAPAGANYGYTF.

This clonotype was detected many times. The chain joins TRBV5-1 to TRBJ1-2; the match to TRBD1 covers 7 bases. This CDR3 comprises 13 residues. Germline loops: CDR1 SGHRS, CDR2 YFSETQ. V dropped 4 bases and J dropped 8; count of bases not matched to a gene: 8. CDR3 DNA sequence: TGCGCCAGCAGCAGGGACAGCGTGGAGGGCTACACCTTC. Protein: CASSRDSVEGYTF.

This clonotype was found a few times. The CDR3 here is CASSPTAGGNYEQYV. Written as DNA, the CDR3 is TGTGCCAGCTCACCAACAGCGGGGGGCAACTACGAGCAGTACGTC. J is TRBJ2-7 and V is TRBV18, with 9 bases aligning to TRBD2. V trimming: 2 bases; J trimming: 3 bases; junction bases outside the gene matches: 5. Germline loops: CDR1 KGHSH, CDR2 LQKENI. The CDR3 covers 15 residues.

Many counts were recorded for this clonotype. V usage is TRBV5-1 and J usage is TRBJ2-5, with 7 bases lining up with TRBD2. The germline CDR1 and CDR2 sequences are SGHRS and YFSETQ. V lost 4 bases to trimming and J lost 7 bases; unmatched junction nucleotides: 13. CDR3 length: 15 amino acids. CDR3 in DNA: TGCGCCAGCAGCATTGGGGGGGGAGAAGAACGGACCCAGTACTTC. Protein product: CASSIGGGEERTQYF.

Many counts were recorded for this clonotype. The chain links TRBV6-2 or TRBV6-3 to TRBJ1-5, with 8 bases aligning to TRBD1. With V trimmed by 5 bases and J by 7 bases, 16 bases remained unmatched. Per germline, CDR1 MNHEY and CDR2 SVGEGT. This CDR3 is built from 17 residues. CDR3 bases: TGTGCCAGCAGTCACCCAGGGGGCGCGGTTGTGTTACAGCCCCAGCATTTT. Translating gives CASSHPGGAVVLQPQHF.

The sample holds many counts of this clonotype. This rearrangement joins TRBV25-1 to TRBJ1-1; the D gene is possibly TRBD1 (6 bases). The V end lost 3 bases, the J end lost 3 bases, and 14 bases lay between the germline ends. The germline gives CDR1 MGHDK, CDR2 SYGVNS. The CDR3 spans 15 residues. In DNA, the CDR3 is TGTGCCAGCAGTGATTCCGGAGGGGGAGACACTGAAGCTTTCTTT. It is translated as CASSDSGGGDTEAFF. The complete variable domain, with remaining parts taken from reference TRBV25-1 and TRBJ1-1, reads EADIYQTPRYLVIGTGKKITLECSQTMGHDKMYWYQQDPGMELHLIHYSYGVNSTEKGDLSSESTVSRIRTEHFPLTLESARPSHTSQYLCASSDSGGGDTEAFFGQGTRLTVV.

This clonotype was seen many times. The chain is built from TRBV24-1 and TRBJ2-1, with TRBD1 as a possible D gene (5 bases). This CDR3 comprises 13 residues. Germline V gene lookup returns CDR1 KGHDR and CDR2 SFDVKD. V lost 3 bases and J 6 bases, leaving 8 bases between the germline ends. CDR3 DNA: TGTGCCACCAGTGATGGGGCAGTCAATGAGCAGTTCTTC. Translated: CATSDGAVNEQFF.

This clonotype has a count of ten or more. This chain links TRBV5-1 with TRBJ2-2; unclear D gene. The CDR3 is 13 amino acids. CDR1 SGHRS and CDR2 YFSETQ come from the germline V gene. The V and J ends lost 4 bases and 6 bases respectively, with 10 bases between them. CDR3 amino acids: CASSPPGAGELFF. DNA of the CDR3: TGCGCCAGCAGCCCCCCAGGAGCCGGGGAGCTGTTTTTT.

This clonotype was detected many times. V usage is TRBV23-1 and J usage is TRBJ2-7; D ambiguous. TRBV23-1 is annotated as an ORF whose role is uncertain. This CDR3 comprises 15 residues. The ends were cut back, 4 bases at V and 5 bases at J, with 18 bases in the middle. The CDR3 DNA reads TGCGCCAGCAGTCCCGTGGCGCTTCTTGAGAACGAGCAGTACTTC. This gives the protein CASSPVALLENEQYF.

This clonotype was seen a few times. This sequence joins TRBV25-1 and TRBJ2-3, with TRBD2 matching over 8 bases. From germline, CDR1 is MGHDK and CDR2 SYGVNS. The CDR3 contains 17 residues. The ends lost 1 base at V and 4 bases at J; junction bases unmatched: 10. CDR3 residues: CASSEFSGTRSADTQYF. The CDR3 DNA sequence: TGTGCCAGCAGTGAATTCTCCGGGACTAGAAGTGCAGATACGCAGTATTTT.

This clonotype was counted at least ten times. This chain joins TRBV7-2 and TRBJ1-5; D remains unclear. The CDR3 loop spans 13 amino acids. The germline gives CDR1 SGHTA, CDR2 FQGNSA. The germline V and J ends were trimmed by 3 bases and 6 bases, with 9 bases remaining between them. The DNA for the CDR3 is TGTGCCAGCAGCTTCGGACCCAGTCAGCCCCAGCATTTT. Encoded protein: CASSFGPSQPQHF.

This clonotype was seen many times. The rearrangement links TRBV7-2 to TRBJ2-3; perhaps D is TRBD1 or TRBD2 (5 bases each). This CDR3 is 16 amino acids long. Trimming pared 2 bases from V and 4 bases from J, leaving 16 bases between. Germline CDR1 reads SGHTA; CDR2 reads FQGNSA. The CDR3 here is CASSLWARAGPDTQYF. DNA of the CDR3: TGTGCCAGCAGCTTATGGGCCAGGGCGGGCCCAGATACGCAGTATTTT.

Ten or more counts support this clonotype. CDR3: CASSPLGGQPQHF. The DNA of the CDR3 is TGTGCCAGCAGCCCCCTCGGTGGACAGCCCCAGCATTTT. V is TRBV5-6 and J is TRBJ1-5; D call uncertain. The CDR3 length is 13 residues. Germline CDR1 is SGHDT and CDR2 is YYEEEE. V lost 4 bases and J lost 7, with 12 bases in between.

This clonotype appeared many times. CDR3 nucleotide sequence: TGCGCCAGCTGCCCTCCACCGACAAGGGCCTACGAGCAGTACGTC. It encodes CASCPPPTRAYEQYV. The chain carries TRBV5-1 and TRBJ2-7, with D uncertain. Trimming stripped 7 bases from V and 2 bases from J, with 19 bases between. Looked up from germline, CDR1 is SGHRS and CDR2 is YFSETQ. This CDR3 comprises 15 residues.

This clonotype has at least ten counts. This sequence joins TRBV10-3 and TRBJ2-5; tentative D call: TRBD2 (6 bases). This CDR3 contains 12 residues. V lost 8 bases and J 5 bases, leaving 12 bases between the germline ends. Germline CDR1 and CDR2: ENHRY and SYGVKD. As DNA, the CDR3 is TGTGCCATCGGGCAGGCGGGGGAGACCCAGTACTTC. It encodes CAIGQAGETQYF.

The gene calls are TRBV5-4 and TRBJ2-3; possible D gene TRBD2, 5 bases. Between the trimmed V and J ends, which lost 4 bases and 5 bases, there was a span of 20 bases. The CDR3 has 16 amino acids. The germline CDR1 and CDR2 sequences are SGHNT and YYREEE (reference sequence). CDR3 DNA: TGTGCCAGCAGCCCTCCGGAATCGGGGTCCAAAGATACGCAGTATTTT. Translated: CASSPPESGSKDTQYF.

The sample holds many counts of this clonotype. CDR3 in DNA: TGTGCCAGCAGCACTTCCCGGCAGAACACTGAAGCTTTCTTT. Translating it yields CASSTSRQNTEAFF. The V and J genes are TRBV7-8 and TRBJ1-1; no clear D gene. CDR1 and CDR2 (germline): SGHVS, FQNEAQ. The CDR3 contains 14 residues. V dropped 5 bases and J dropped 1 base, with 11 bases sitting between them.